This is a list of T cell receptor beta chains from one sample in a study of blood T cell repertoires in COVID-19. Sequencing was performed with immunoSEQ multiplex PCR; in TCRdb, only in-frame clones are kept and a portion is missing. The top ten hold around a quarter of the sample, which has about 170,000 clones, roughly 90% seen once. The sequenced material came from peripheral blood. Receptors originate from a man aged 55 to 70 with acute or convalescent COVID-19. Both conserved end residues are part of each CDR3. Fields, in order: CDR3 length, V gene, CDR3 protein.

>14|TRBV18
CASSTGQGPETQYF
>18|TRBV5-4
CASSSGTSGSTAANEQFF
>17|TRBV18
CASSPFPQAGGNYGYTF
>15|TRBV4-3
CASSQEGGARSPLHF
>13|TRBV14
CASSRQSGGTIYF
>13|TRBV7-3
CASSLGPNYGYTF
>16|TRBV9
CASSLGGGTNTGELFF
>15|TRBV3-1/TRBV3-2
CASRTAGGGGGELFF
>13|TRBV18
CASSPDRAGEQFF
>14|TRBV30
CAWSLEFPNYGYTF
>15|TRBV2
CASSDRQGPQETQYF
>12|TRBV24-1
CATSDKRDTQYF
>13|TRBV12-3/TRBV12-4
CASSLGPGYGYTF
>15|TRBV13
CASSLGSGVNTEAFF
>14|TRBV19
CASSMGNSGDTQYF
>13|TRBV4-3
CASSPGQFNGYTF
>12|TRBV2
CASSLQGPEAFF
>13|TRBV19
CASSSFSGNTIYF
>16|TRBV7-2
CASSPSAGGSGNTIYF
>14|TRBV24-1
CATSDFSGGNEQFF
>14|TRBV6-2/TRBV6-3
CASSRLAGGLEQYF
>15|TRBV4-3
CASSQGAEGTDTQYF
>17|TRBV9
CASSVVSGGQLNTEAFF
>14|TRBV6-2/TRBV6-3
CASSTRQFYNEQFF
>15|TRBV10-3
CAISAGSGRADEQFF
>17|TRBV30
CAWSVSKVWGSGDTQYF
>14|TRBV5-1
CASRGSVTAETQYF
>15|TRBV2
CASSGGQGGPSEQYF
>14|TRBV5-4
CASRHTGSDYGYTF
>15|TRBV5-1
CASSFRDSGRETQYF
>15|TRBV19
CASSPVSGGTQPQHF
>16|TRBV3-1/TRBV3-2
CASSQVRGGFNNEQFF
>13|TRBV24-1
CATSDGTGDGYTF
>12|TRBV6-2/TRBV6-3
CASSSGPFIQYF
>21|TRBV27
CASRPMALAGVNQGWFYEQYF
>11|TRBV12-3/TRBV12-4
CASRREYGYTF
>13|TRBV5-1
CASQRTGTEKLFF
>11|TRBV6-5
CASKESGKLFF
>15|TRBV10-3
CAISESRDRYSPLHF
>15|TRBV5-4
CASSLAAGENYGYTF
>14|TRBV3-1/TRBV3-2
CASSLTGGASEAFF
>13|TRBV2
CASRQGDDGEAFF